This T cell receptor beta chain was captured in a study of blood T cell repertoires in COVID-19. Across the whole study: Acute and convalescent COVID-19 samples came from the United States, Italy and Spain.

Generated by immunoSEQ multiplex PCR, the TCRdb table keeps only in-frame clones and is missing some. The sample yields fewer than 75,000 clones, just under 90% seen once. The CDR3 covers 12 residues. V was pared by 5 bases and J by 7 bases, with 10 bases between. CDR1 is MDHEN and CDR2 is SYDVKM in the germline V gene. The source material was peripheral blood. The V gene is TRBV28, the J gene TRBJ2-3; a weak D match, TRBD2 (6 bases). This receptor was obtained from a man aged 55 to 69 with acute or convalescent COVID-19. CDR3 in amino acids: CASSPRGNTQYF. The CDR3 DNA reads TGTGCCAGCAGTCCCCGGGGGAATACGCAGTATTTT.